Each of the 23 T cell receptor beta chains below was sequenced from the same sample in a study of cytomegalovirus exposure and HLA in healthy donors (dated by TCRdb to 2016 to 2017). Library prep was done by the immunoSEQ multiplex PCR assay. For the multiplex PCR, a mixture combining 60 forward primers for TCR Vbeta segments and 13 reverse primers for TCR Jbeta segments was used. The clones in this table, taken by TCRdb from immuneACCESS, are in-frame only. Not every clone is retained; where verified, under half of the shortfall comes from an unresolved V gene, and the cause of the rest is unknown. This sample has about 100,000 clones in its table, and approximately 76% of those were observed once. Approximately 2% of the sample is taken by the ten largest. The sequenced sample consisted of PBMCs. These receptors all come from a young man in good health and CMV-seronegative.

The rearrangement links TRBV6-1 to TRBJ2-3, with D possibly TRBD2 on 7 matching bases. Germline lookup yields CDR1 MNHNS and CDR2 SASEGT. The V end lost 4 bases, the J end lost 5 bases, and 22 bases lay between the germline ends. CDR3 length: 17 amino acids. CDR3: CASSATWARGQGDTQYF. The CDR3 DNA sequence: TGTGCCAGCAGTGCGACCTGGGCGCGGGGGCAGGGAGATACGCAGTATTTT.

The V and J genes are TRBV7-2 and TRBJ1-2, with D hard to call. The V end was cut by 0 bases, the J end by 8 bases, with 10 bases between. CDR1 is SGHTA and CDR2 is FQGNSA in the germline V gene. The CDR3 covers 13 residues. CDR3 sequence (DNA): TGTGCCAGCAGCTTAGCCAGTCAGTTCGGCTACACCTTC. Its protein is CASSLASQFGYTF.

The V call is TRBV5-4, the J call TRBJ2-7, with D perhaps matching TRBD2 (7 bases). Trimming shortened V by 4 bases and J by 2 bases, and 13 bases separated the two germline ends. This CDR3 comprises 14 residues. Germline V CDR1 and CDR2: SGHNT, YYREEE (reference sequence). For the CDR3, the DNA is TGTGCCAGCAGCCCGGGGGGCAGACCCTACGAGCAGTACTTC. This sequence encodes CASSPGGRPYEQYF. The full variable domain, with the rest looked up from reference TRBV5-4 and TRBJ2-7, is ETGVTQSPTHLIKTRGQQVTLRCSSQSGHNTVSWYQQALGQGPQFIFQYYREEENGRGNFPPRFSGLQFPNYSSELNVNALELDDSALYLCASSPGGRPYEQYFGPGTRLTVT.

The gene calls are TRBV14 and TRBJ2-7; TRBD1 matches at 10 bases. This CDR3 is built from 16 residues. The V gene end was trimmed by 3 bases and the J gene end by 6 bases; junction bases not matched to a gene: 11. The germline V gene encodes CDR1 SGHDN and CDR2 FVKESK. The CDR3 is CASSHRTGGTPTEQYF. The CDR3 DNA reads as TGTGCCAGCAGCCATCGGACAGGGGGGACCCCAACCGAGCAGTACTTC. Drawing the rest from reference TRBV14 and TRBJ2-7, the complete variable domain is EAGVTQFPSHSVIEKGQTVTLRCDPISGHDNLYWYRRVMGKEIKFLLHFVKESKQDESGMPNNRFLAERTGGTYSTLKVQPAELEDSGVYFCASSHRTGGTPTEQYFGPGTRLTVT.

The chain employs TRBV7-2 and TRBJ2-4, with D maybe TRBD2 (6 bases). Germline loops: CDR1 SGHTA, CDR2 FQGNSA. Trimming shortened V by 3 bases and J by 0 bases, and 18 bases separated the two germline ends. This CDR3 has 18 residues. The CDR3 spells CASSLGLSGTLAKNIQYF. In nucleotides, the CDR3 is TGTGCCAGCAGCTTGGGACTTTCCGGAACCCTAGCCAAAAACATTCAGTACTTC.

Concerning this clone: One end of the junction varies from germline; a read error may be responsible. V usage is TRBV6-1 and J usage is TRBJ1-2, with D possibly TRBD1 on 5 matching bases. Looked up from germline, CDR1 is MNHNS and CDR2 is SASEGT. CDR3 length: 15 residues. CDR3 nucleotides: TGTGCCAGCAGTAACCGGAGGGGTCCTAACTATGGCTACCCCTTC. Protein sequence: CASSNRRGPNYGYPF.

The chain combines TRBV28 with TRBJ2-7; D remains ambiguous. The germline CDR1 and CDR2 sequences are MDHEN and SYDVKM. Deletions cut 2 bases from V and 0 bases from J, with 8 bases between. The CDR3 runs 14 residues. The CDR3 nucleotides are TGTGCCAGCAGTTTAAGTTGGAGCTCCTACGAGCAGTACTTC. Protein sequence: CASSLSWSSYEQYF.

This clone has just a few counts. V is TRBV4-2 and J is TRBJ1-1; 11 bases match TRBD1. The CDR3 contains 17 residues. Trimming took 1 base from V and 7 from J; bases not matched to a gene: 11. Germline values: CDR1 LGHNA, CDR2 YNFKEQ. CDR3 nucleotides: TGTGCCAGCAGCCAAGTACGGACCGGGACAGGGGGTGGTGAAGCTTTCTTT. This codes for CASSQVRTGTGGGEAFF.

The V gene is TRBV7-2, the J gene TRBJ2-1; possibly TRBD2 for D (7 bases). The CDR3 is 14 residues long. Germline V gene data show CDR1 as SGHTA and CDR2 as FQGNSA. V was clipped by 5 bases and J by 7 bases, with 15 bases between them. The CDR3 sequence: CASSGGRGYNEQFF. The CDR3 DNA is TGTGCCAGCAGCGGGGGGCGGGGGTATAATGAGCAGTTCTTC. The complete variable domain, with remaining parts taken from reference TRBV7-2 and TRBJ2-1, reads GAGVSQSPSNKVTEKGKDVELRCDPISGHTALYWYRQSLGQGLEFLIYFQGNSAPDKSGLPSDRFSAERTGGSVSTLTIQRTQQEDSAVYLCASSGGRGYNEQFFGPGTRLTVL.

V usage is TRBV7-7 and J usage is TRBJ2-2; 9 positions agree with TRBD1. The CDR3 length is 19 residues. The germline CDR1 and CDR2 sequences are SSHAT and FNYEAQ (reference sequence). J lost 6 bases, V lost 8 bases, and 22 bases had no gene match. This CDR3 reads CASAPPGQGSGGSPGELFF. Written as DNA, the CDR3 is TGTGCCAGCGCCCCCCCCGGACAGGGGAGTGGTGGTTCTCCCGGGGAGCTGTTTTTT. Variable domain in full (rest from reference TRBV7-7 and TRBJ2-2): GAGVSQSPRYKVTKRGQDVTLRCDPISSHATLYWYQQALGQGPEFLTYFNYEAQPDKSGLPSDRFSAERPEGSISTLTIQRTEQRDSAMYRCASAPPGQGSGGSPGELFFGEGSRLTVL.

The V and J genes are TRBV12-5 and TRBJ1-1, with a weak D call TRBD1 (5 bases). V was pared by 3 bases and J by 6 bases, with 8 bases between. The germline V gene has CDR1 LGHNT and CDR2 FRNRAP. The CDR3 spans 12 residues. CDR3: CASGFGGAEAFF. DNA for the CDR3: TGTGCTAGTGGTTTCGGGGGGGCTGAAGCTTTCTTT.

In this sample, this clone turned up a few times. The chain links TRBV7-9 to TRBJ1-2, with D unresolved. CDR3 size: 13 residues. Germline loops: CDR1 SEHNR, CDR2 FQNEAQ (reference sequence). V lost 5 bases, J lost 3 bases, and 10 bases lay in between. The CDR3 is CASSKSEHYGYTF. The CDR3 coding sequence is TGTGCCAGCAGCAAAAGCGAGCACTATGGCTACACCTTC.

This clone was seen a handful of times. The chain recombines TRBV4-3 with TRBJ2-2; TRBD2 matches at 13 bases. The V gene end was trimmed by 4 bases and the J gene end by 3 bases; junction bases not matched to a gene: 8. The CDR3 loop spans 18 amino acids. Germline CDR1 is LGHNA and CDR2 is YSLEER. The DNA for the CDR3 is TGCGCCAGCAGCCGGGGACTAGCGGGGACAAGGGACACCGGGGAGCTGTTTTTT. It is translated as CASSRGLAGTRDTGELFF.

This clone was seen a few times. The chain is built from TRBV6-5 and TRBJ1-6; D perhaps matches TRBD1 (6 bases). CDR1 is MNHEY and CDR2 is SVGAGI in the germline V gene. V lost 6 bases and J 10 bases, leaving 16 bases between the germline ends. The CDR3 sequence is 14 residues long. CDR3 coding DNA: TGTGCCAGCAGAAACGGGGCAGGGGAATCACCCCTCCACTTT. Amino acids: CASRNGAGESPLHF.

This clone was seen a handful of times. The J gene is TRBJ1-1, the V gene TRBV21-1. TRBV21-1 is a known pseudogene. There are 13 residues in the CDR3. CDR3 loop: CASPVRGNTEAFF. The DNA for the CDR3 is TGTGCCAGCCCAGTACGGGGTAACACTGAAGCTTTCTTT.

The chain uses TRBV19 and TRBJ2-5; 7 bases align to TRBD1. The J call is in doubt because the DNA end fits TRBJ2-7 better. The germline V gene encodes CDR1 LNHDA and CDR2 SQIVND (reference sequence). The CDR3 runs 14 residues. The CDR3: CASSMAGGTYEQYF. CDR3 DNA: TGTGCCAGTAGTATGGCAGGGGGTACCTACGAGCAGTACTTC.

The chain carries TRBV11-2 and TRBJ2-5, with 7 bases identical to TRBD1. Per germline, CDR1 SGHAT and CDR2 FQNNGV. With 3 bases clipped from V and 5 bases from J, the junction kept 12 bases outside the gene matches. This CDR3 region has 16 residues. DNA of the CDR3: TGTGCCAGCAGCTTGGGTGACAGGGCCCCCCTGGAGACCCAGTACTTC. Its translation: CASSLGDRAPLETQYF.

The gene calls are TRBV27 and TRBJ2-3; TRBD2 aligns across 14 bases. Germline CDR1 reads MNHEY; CDR2 reads SMNVEV (reference sequence). Losses at the gene ends were 6 bases for V and 2 bases for J; bases not matched to a gene: 4. The CDR3 contains 16 residues. CDR3 in amino acids: CASRRTSGGTTDTQYF. The CDR3 nucleotides read TGTGCCAGCAGACGGACTAGCGGGGGGACCACAGATACGCAGTATTTT.

This chain links TRBV6-5 with TRBJ1-1, with 7 positions matching TRBD1. This CDR3 is 14 amino acids long. Trimming took 6 bases from V and 0 from J; bases not matched to a gene: 4. Germline V lookup: CDR1 MNHEY, CDR2 SVGAGI. The CDR3 spells CASRNRGVNTEAFF. The CDR3 DNA reads TGTGCCAGCAGAAACAGGGGAGTGAACACTGAAGCTTTCTTT.

The chain recombines TRBV9 with TRBJ2-7; 8 bases are a match to TRBD2. J lost 3 bases, V lost 3 bases, and 5 bases had no gene match. This CDR3 comprises 14 residues. Germline-derived CDR1 and CDR2 are SGDLS and YYNGEE. CDR3 sequence (DNA): TGTGCCAGCAGCGCCTCCGGGGGGGACTACGAGCAGTACTTC. It specifies CASSASGGDYEQYF.

This clone was counted a few times. The chain links TRBV6-6 to TRBJ2-7, with D tentatively TRBD2 (6 bases). CDR3 size: 12 residues. With 10 bases removed from V and 2 bases from J, the gap between germline ends came to 12 bases. Germline V lookup: CDR1 MNHNY, CDR2 SVGAGI (reference sequence). CDR3 DNA: TGTGCCACCCGGGACTTCACCTACGAGCAGTACTTC. This codes for CATRDFTYEQYF.

The chain links TRBV27 to TRBJ2-7; D is undetermined. The V and J ends lost 9 bases and 5 bases respectively, with 17 bases between them. The CDR3 loop spans 13 amino acids. Germline values: CDR1 MNHEY, CDR2 SMNVEV (reference sequence). CDR3 DNA sequence: TGTGCCAGTTACGCGACTTCCAAGGACGAGCAGTACTTC. Its protein is CASYATSKDEQYF.

The V and J genes are TRBV6-5 and TRBJ1-2; D perhaps matches TRBD1 (5 bases). Germline loops: CDR1 MNHEY, CDR2 SVGAGI. Trimming removed 2 bases from V and 4 bases from J, with 14 bases in between. This CDR3 region has 15 residues. The CDR3 bases are TGTGCCAGCAGTTACGCCCAGGAGGGGATCTATGGCTACACCTTC. Encoded protein: CASSYAQEGIYGYTF.